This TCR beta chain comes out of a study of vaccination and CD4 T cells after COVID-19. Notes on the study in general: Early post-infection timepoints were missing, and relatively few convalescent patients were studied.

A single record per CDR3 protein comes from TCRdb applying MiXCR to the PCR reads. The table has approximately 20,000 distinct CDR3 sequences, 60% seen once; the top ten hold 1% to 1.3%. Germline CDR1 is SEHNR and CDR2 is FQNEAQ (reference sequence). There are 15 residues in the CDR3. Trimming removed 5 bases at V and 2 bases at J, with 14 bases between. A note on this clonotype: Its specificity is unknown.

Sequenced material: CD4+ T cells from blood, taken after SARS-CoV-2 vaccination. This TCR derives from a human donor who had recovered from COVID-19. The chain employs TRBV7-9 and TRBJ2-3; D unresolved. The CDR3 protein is CASSLPTVSTDTQYF. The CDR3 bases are TGTGCCAGCAGCCTACCGACGGTTTCCACAGATACGCAGTATTTT.